A single sample is the source of the 14 T cell receptor beta chains below, sequenced in a study of T cell repertoires in cytomegalovirus infection. From the reads, TCRdb called clonotypes with MiXCR, one entry per CDR3 protein. The table lists about 830,000 distinct CDR3 sequences, approximately 29% of them singletons, with roughly 12% in the top ten. These TCRs' antigens remain unknown. The specimen comprised cultured CD8+ T cells from PBMCs, sampled from culture after CMV antigen stimulation. The receptors were sampled from a human donor in good health (CMV status not recorded). Some clones in this sample may be carry-over from other donors' samples.

This sequence joins TRBV19 and TRBJ2-2; D perhaps matches TRBD1 (5 bases). This CDR3 contains 16 residues. V dropped 5 bases and J dropped 0 bases, with 13 bases sitting between them. Per germline, CDR1 LNHDA and CDR2 SQIVND (reference sequence). CDR3 nucleotides: TGTGCCAGTAGTCACGACAGTCTCCCGAACACCGGGGAGCTGTTTTTT. This codes for CASSHDSLPNTGELFF.

In its sample, this clonotype was seen a few times. The chain carries TRBV12-5 and TRBJ1-1; weak D call: TRBD1 (5 bases). V was cut by 4 bases and J by 4 bases, with 16 bases left in between. In germline, CDR1 is LGHNT, CDR2 FRNRAP. CDR3 length: 15 residues. The CDR3 sequence: CASGSGTPYPTEAFF. CDR3 coding DNA: TGTGCTAGTGGTTCCGGGACGCCTTACCCCACTGAAGCTTTCTTT.

The chain couples TRBV28 to TRBJ1-1; D not resolved. This CDR3 region has 16 residues. V was trimmed by 1 base and J by 7 bases, leaving 19 bases between them. Germline V gene lookup returns CDR1 MDHEN and CDR2 SYDVKM. The CDR3 region has the DNA TGTGCCAGCAGTTTATACCCCCAGACTGCGCTAAGTGAAGCTTTCTTT. It specifies CASSLYPQTALSEAFF.

V usage is TRBV5-5 and J usage is TRBJ1-5; D ambiguous. This CDR3 contains 17 residues. CDR1 is SGHKS, CDR2 YYEKEE, per germline (reference sequence). V lost 0 bases and J lost 2, with 15 bases in between. This CDR3 is CASSLVMRKKGNQPQHF. CDR3 coding DNA: TGTGCCAGCAGCTTGGTGATGAGAAAAAAGGGCAATCAGCCCCAGCATTTT.

This clonotype was recorded at least ten times. The rearrangement uses TRBV4-1 and TRBJ2-2; D could derive from TRBD1 or TRBD2 (6 bases each). The ends were cut back, 0 bases at V and 5 bases at J, with 13 bases in the middle. From germline, CDR1 is MGHRA and CDR2 YSYEKL. The CDR3 extends over 16 amino acids. The CDR3 region has the DNA TGCGCCAGCAGCCAAGAAGTAGGAGGGGGAACCGGGGAGCTGTTTTTT. Translating gives CASSQEVGGGTGELFF.

This chain uses TRBV4-1 with TRBJ1-5; 8 nucleotides line up with TRBD1. The CDR3 spans 14 residues. Germline CDR1 reads MGHRA; CDR2 reads YSYEKL. Trimming at V came to 3 bases and at J to 3 bases, leaving 1 base not matched to a gene. The CDR3 here is CASSHRGPNQPQHF. CDR3 DNA sequence: TGCGCCAGCAGCCACAGGGGGCCCAATCAGCCCCAGCATTTT.

V gene TRBV2 combines with J gene TRBJ1-6, with TRBD1 as a possible D gene (5 bases). The CDR3 contains 15 residues. From germline, CDR1 is SNHLY and CDR2 FYNNEI. Trimming pared 5 bases from V and 0 bases from J, leaving 8 bases between. The CDR3 region has the DNA TGTGCCAGCAGTAGGGGCCCCTCCTATAATTCACCCCTCCACTTT. This gives the protein CASSRGPSYNSPLHF.

The rearrangement links TRBV27 to TRBJ2-1, with D perhaps TRBD2 (6 bases). Trimming removed 4 bases from V and 1 base from J, with 11 bases in between. The CDR3 consists of 15 residues. Germline CDR1 reads MNHEY; CDR2 reads SMNVEV (reference sequence). The CDR3 nucleotides are TGTGCCAGCAGTTCAGCCGCGGGGTCCTACAATGAGCAGTTCTTC. This encodes CASSSAAGSYNEQFF.

At least ten counts were recorded for this clonotype. V usage is TRBV7-6 and J usage is TRBJ2-1; D may be TRBD2 (6 bases). V was pared by 3 bases and J by 4 bases, with 16 bases between. The CDR3 is made up of 16 amino acids. Germline V gene sequence: CDR1 SGHVS, CDR2 FNYEAQ. The CDR3 coding sequence is TGTGCCAGCAGCTTGGGACGGGGAGGCACGTACAATGAGCAGTTCTTC. As protein: CASSLGRGGTYNEQFF.

The chain is built from TRBV7-9 and TRBJ2-3; 7 positions agree with TRBD1. CDR3 length: 13 amino acids. Per germline, CDR1 SEHNR and CDR2 FQNEAQ (reference sequence). Trimming took 5 bases from V and 5 from J; bases not matched to a gene: 4. The CDR3 region has the DNA TGTGCCAGCAGCAACAGGGGTGTAGATACGCAGTATTTT. It is translated as CASSNRGVDTQYF.

A few counts support this clonotype. The J gene is TRBJ2-3, the V gene TRBV6-5; the match to TRBD2 covers 7 bases. V gave up 0 bases and J gave up 0 bases; unmatched junction bases: 9. The CDR3 extends over 18 amino acids. Germline V gives CDR1 MNHEY, CDR2 SVGAGI. The CDR3 DNA reads TGTGCCAGCAGTTACTCGCAGTCTGCGGGGGATAGCACAGATACGCAGTATTTT. This encodes CASSYSQSAGDSTDTQYF.

Only a few counts were recorded for this clonotype. This chain links TRBV7-9 with TRBJ2-1; D is ambiguous. Trimming took 7 bases from V and 10 from J, leaving 14 bases between them. The CDR3 is 12 amino acids. Germline V CDR1 and CDR2: SEHNR, FQNEAQ (reference sequence). The chain's CDR3 is CASTDTLLEQFF. The DNA of the CDR3 is TGTGCCAGCACAGATACCCTTCTGGAGCAGTTCTTC. The whole variable domain, filled in from reference TRBV7-9 and TRBJ2-1, reads DTGVSQNPRHKITKRGQNVTFRCDPISEHNRLYWYRQTLGQGPEFLTYFQNEAQLEKSRLLSDRFSAERPKGSFSTLEIQRTEQGDSAMYLCASTDTLLEQFFGPGTRLTVL.

This clonotype has a handful of counts. The rearrangement links TRBV7-9 to TRBJ2-5, with 7 bases that match TRBD1. Germline trimming cut 5 bases from V and 4 bases from J; bases unmatched to any gene: 10. There are 15 residues in the CDR3. Germline V lookup: CDR1 SEHNR, CDR2 FQNEAQ (reference sequence). CDR3 sequence: CASSPPSGGGETQYF. The CDR3 DNA follows: TGTGCCAGCAGCCCGCCTTCAGGGGGTGGAGAGACCCAGTACTTC. Full variable domain (outside the CDR3, taken from reference TRBV7-9 and TRBJ2-5): DTGVSQNPRHKITKRGQNVTFRCDPISEHNRLYWYRQTLGQGPEFLTYFQNEAQLEKSRLLSDRFSAERPKGSFSTLEIQRTEQGDSAMYLCASSPPSGGGETQYFGPGTRLLVL.

This clonotype was found many times. This chain connects TRBV9 to TRBJ2-5; D is perhaps TRBD2 (6 bases). Trimming pared 4 bases from V and 4 bases from J, leaving 11 bases between. Germline assignment: CDR1 SGDLS and CDR2 YYNGEE. CDR3 length equals 13 residues. The CDR3 spells CASSPGGRETQYF. DNA of the CDR3: TGTGCCAGCAGCCCTGGAGGGAGAGAGACCCAGTACTTC.